Listed here are 21 T cell receptor beta chains from one sample, sequenced in a study of blood T cells in healthy people across ages. Sample-barcoded 5' priming and a J-beta primer mix drove a second PCR of about 7 to 12 cycles. TCRdb analysed the 5' RACE reads with MiXCR anew, one entry per CDR3 protein. The sample records 780,000 or so distinct CDR3 sequences, more than 20% being singletons. These data were also filed under a second study, of T cells of mothers and their children.

The sample consisted of blood. These receptor sequences come from a boy younger than 18 in good health.

The V and J genes are TRBV7-2 and TRBJ2-3; 7 bases line up with TRBD1. The CDR3 length is 17 residues. V lost 4 bases to trimming and J lost 4 bases; unmatched junction nucleotides: 14. Germline V gene lookup returns CDR1 SGHTA and CDR2 FQGNSA. The DNA of the CDR3 is TGTGCCAGCAGCTCCGGCCCCAATCCAACAGGGGCAGATACGCAGTATTTT. The encoded protein is CASSSGPNPTGADTQYF.

The V call is TRBV6-6, the J call TRBJ1-5, with D possibly TRBD1 on 5 matching bases. Deletions cut 5 bases from V and 0 bases from J, with 11 bases between. Germline CDR1 reads MNHNY; CDR2 reads SVGAGI (reference sequence). The CDR3 covers 15 residues. CDR3 in amino acids: CASSQDTYSNQPQHF. CDR3 nucleotides: TGTGCCAGCAGTCAGGACACCTATAGCAATCAGCCCCAGCATTTT.

The genes are TRBV20-1 and TRBJ2-1, with 9 bases identical to TRBD2. Looked up from germline, CDR1 is DFQATT and CDR2 is SNEGSKA (reference sequence). J gave up 7 bases and V 5 bases, and 12 bases lay outside the gene matches. The CDR3 consists of 15 residues. The CDR3 sequence: CSAAVLAGIFNEQFF. CDR3 DNA: TGCAGTGCTGCCGTCCTAGCGGGGATTTTTAATGAGCAGTTCTTC.

This chain uses TRBV30 with TRBJ2-5; TRBD2 is a possible D gene (6 bases). The closer fit of TRBJ2-7 to the DNA end suggests the J call may be wrong. Germline V CDR1 and CDR2: GTSNPN, SVGIG (reference sequence). This CDR3 has 14 residues. The CDR3 DNA is TGTGCCTGGAGCCGCGGGGTGGAGGGAAACGAGCAGTACTTC. This sequence encodes CAWSRGVEGNEQYF.

This clonotype was seen a few times. The gene calls are TRBV15 and TRBJ2-2, with TRBD1 matching over 10 bases. The germline V gene has CDR1 LNHNV and CDR2 YYDKDF (reference sequence). This CDR3 spans 15 amino acids. J was trimmed by 3 bases and V by 6 bases; bases with no gene match: 4. CDR3 bases: TGTGCCACCAGAGACAGGGGGCAGTACACCGGGGAGCTGTTTTTT. It is translated as CATRDRGQYTGELFF.

This clonotype occurred a few times. The chain joins TRBV20-1 to TRBJ1-2; TRBD1 agrees at 10 bases. The germline V gene encodes CDR1 DFQATT and CDR2 SNEGSKA (reference sequence). The CDR3 runs to 12 residues. Trimming cost V 7 bases and J 8 bases; bases outside gene matches: 7. The CDR3 loop is CSDSGQGIGYTF. DNA of the CDR3: TGCAGTGACTCGGGACAGGGGATCGGCTACACCTTC.

V and J are TRBV2 and TRBJ1-2, with D possibly matching TRBD1 (5 bases). CDR1 SNHLY and CDR2 FYNNEI come from the germline V gene. The CDR3 spans 11 residues. V lost 4 bases and J lost 13, with 13 bases in between. The DNA of the CDR3 is TGTGCCAGCAGTGCTATCCCAGGGAGCACCTTC. Its protein product is CASSAIPGSTF.

J is TRBJ2-7 and V is TRBV20-1; the D call may be TRBD1 or TRBD2 (5 bases each). Trimming stripped 1 base from V and 1 base from J, with 14 bases between. The CDR3 is made up of 15 amino acids. CDR1 and CDR2 from the germline V gene are DFQATT and SNEGSKA (reference sequence). CDR3 sequence reads: CSARAPGTGSYEQYF. In DNA form, the CDR3 reads TGCAGTGCTAGAGCCCCCGGGACGGGATCCTACGAGCAGTACTTC.

This clonotype showed up just a few times. The chain couples TRBV27 to TRBJ2-4, with unresolved D. Germline V lookup: CDR1 MNHEY, CDR2 SMNVEV (reference sequence). The CDR3 loop spans 14 amino acids. Trimming took 6 bases from V and 0 from J, leaving 9 bases between them. The CDR3 DNA sequence: TGTGCCAGCAGGGGAATACTAGCCAAAAACATTCAGTACTTC. Translation gives CASRGILAKNIQYF.

The chain couples TRBV15 to TRBJ2-3; TRBD1 matches 8 bases. Per germline, CDR1 LNHNV and CDR2 YYDKDF (reference sequence). V shed 1 base and J 2 bases; nucleotides not matched to a gene: 14. This CDR3 is built from 19 residues. DNA of the CDR3: TGTGCCACCAGCAGAGTTCACCGGCGCGCAGGGGGCCTCACAGATACGCAGTATTTT. Protein: CATSRVHRRAGGLTDTQYF.

This chain uses TRBV12-3 or TRBV12-4 with TRBJ2-7, with 8 bases matching TRBD1. Germline trimming cut 5 bases from V and 2 bases from J; bases unmatched to any gene: 5. The CDR3 contains 14 residues. The CDR3 sequence is CASSRQTGAYEQYF. The CDR3 DNA reads TGTGCCAGCAGTCGACAGACAGGGGCCTACGAGCAGTACTTC.

On this clonotype: A much larger clone is a single base away; this may be a read error. This chain joins TRBV20-1 and TRBJ2-5, with TRBD1 matching 7 bases. The CDR3 sequence is 14 residues long. CDR1 and CDR2 from the germline V gene are DFQATT and SNEGSKA (reference sequence). This CDR3 reads CSASGDRDHNEQLF. For the CDR3, the DNA is TGCAGTGCTAGCGGCGACAGGGACCACAATGAGCAGCTCTTC.

This clonotype showed up just a few times. The CDR3 DNA reads TGTGCCAGCGGCGATGGGGGTCAGTACAATGAGCAGTTCTTC. Its protein product is CASGDGGQYNEQFF. The chain carries TRBV28 and TRBJ2-1; possibly TRBD1 or TRBD2 for D (5 bases each). Germline lookup yields CDR1 MDHEN and CDR2 SYDVKM. The CDR3 totals 14 residues. The V end was cut by 8 bases, the J end by 4 bases, with 15 bases between.

The table lists this clonotype with a count of one. V gene TRBV7-9 combines with J gene TRBJ2-1; the D call may be TRBD1 or TRBD2 (5 bases each). V was shortened by 0 bases and J by 7 bases, with 22 bases between the two germline ends. The CDR3 is 18 residues long. The V gene's germline CDR1 is SEHNR and CDR2 FQNEAQ (reference sequence). In nucleotides, the CDR3 is TGTGCCAGCAGCTTAGCGGGGTGGGGGACCCCCTCGACAAATGAGCAGTTCTTC. Translating it yields CASSLAGWGTPSTNEQFF.

V gene TRBV7-8 combines with J gene TRBJ1-1, with D possibly being TRBD1 (5 bases). Germline V gives CDR1 SGHVS, CDR2 FQNEAQ. This CDR3 region has 15 residues. V lost 3 bases, J lost 7 bases, and 18 bases lay in between. The CDR3 is CASSLYKGWRIEAFF. In DNA, the CDR3 is TGTGCCAGCAGCTTGTACAAGGGGTGGAGAATTGAAGCTTTCTTT.

The chain has TRBV9 and TRBJ2-5, with D possibly being TRBD2 (6 bases). The CDR3 is 13 residues long. Trimming cost V 2 bases and J 11 bases, with 16 bases left between them. Germline-derived CDR1 and CDR2 are SGDLS and YYNGEE. CDR3 amino acids: CASSVGLTGEQYF. In DNA, the CDR3 is TGTGCCAGCAGCGTCGGACTAACCGGGGAGCAGTACTTC.

The rearrangement uses TRBV4-3 and TRBJ2-2; 8 positions agree with TRBD2. The CDR3 length is 14 residues. The trim removed 3 bases at V and 7 bases at J, leaving 4 bases unmatched. Per germline, CDR1 LGHNA and CDR2 YSLEER. The DNA of the CDR3 is TGCGCCAGCAGCCAGGGACTAGAAGGCGGGGAGCTGTTTTTT. Its translation: CASSQGLEGGELFF.

The chain is built from TRBV7-3 and TRBJ2-1, with 11 positions matching TRBD2. The CDR3 is 16 residues long. Germline trimming cut 5 bases from V and 7 bases from J; bases unmatched to any gene: 10. From germline, CDR1 is SGHTA and CDR2 FQGTGA. DNA of the CDR3: TGTGCCAGCAGCATCCTGACTAGCGGGATGAGGAATGAGCAGTTCTTC. This gives the protein CASSILTSGMRNEQFF.

V gene TRBV29-1 combines with J gene TRBJ1-2, with D perhaps matching TRBD1 (6 bases). Trimming cost V 7 bases and J 6 bases, with 21 bases left between them. This CDR3 comprises 14 residues. Germline V gene lookup returns CDR1 SQVTM and CDR2 ANQGSEA. DNA of the CDR3: TGCAGCGCGGCGGGGGGGACACTCTCGGATGGCTACACCTTC. Translated, it gives CSAAGGTLSDGYTF.

This clonotype was counted a few times. One end of the junction is discordant with germline, which a read error may explain. The chain employs TRBV3-1 and TRBJ1-1, with D possibly being TRBD1 (6 bases). CDR3 length: 13 amino acids. Per the germline V gene, CDR1 is LGHDT and CDR2 is YNNKEL (reference sequence). The CDR3 coding sequence is TGTGCCGGCAGCCAAGGACAGTTACGTGAAGCTTTCTTT. Encoded protein: CAGSQGQLREAFF.

The V call is TRBV11-2, the J call TRBJ2-5; 7 bases line up with TRBD1. The CDR3 is 13 residues long. The germline CDR1 and CDR2 sequences are SGHAT and FQNNGV. J gave up 6 bases and V 5 bases, and 6 bases lay outside the gene matches. In DNA, the CDR3 is TGTGCCAGCAGCCAAAACAGGGGTCAGACCCAGTACTTC. Translating gives CASSQNRGQTQYF.